This TCR beta chain was documented in a study of blood T cell repertoires in COVID-19. A few counts support this clone. This CDR3 spans 16 amino acids. Germline V gene sequence: CDR1 LNHDA, CDR2 SQIVND (reference sequence). J was trimmed by 0 bases and V by 5 bases; bases with no gene match: 9. Produced via immunoSEQ multiplex PCR; TCRdb's table is partial and in-frame only. This table holds over 120,000 clones, 81% found once. This chain connects TRBV19 to TRBJ2-7; 8 bases are a match to TRBD1. The sequence came from a human donor in a cohort sampled during active COVID-19. Material for sequencing was peripheral blood. CDR3 in amino acids: CASSDDRTGSSYEQYF. The CDR3 DNA reads as TGTGCCAGTAGTGATGACCGGACAGGGAGCTCCTACGAGCAGTACTTC.